This TCR beta chain originates from a study of cytomegalovirus exposure and HLA in healthy donors. Repertoires were generated with immunoSEQ multiplex PCR, while TCRdb's copy carries only in-frame clones and drops some. The table records roughly 200,000 clones, roughly three quarters of them present only once. CDR1 and CDR2 (germline): SGHRS, YFSETQ. The CDR3 covers 15 residues. V dropped 4 bases and J dropped 2; count of bases not matched to a gene: 6. Sequenced: PBMCs. This sequence was found in a woman aged 30 to 39 in good health and CMV-seronegative. This chain joins TRBV5-1 and TRBJ2-3, with 8 positions matching TRBD2. The CDR3 region is CASSRSGGFTDTQYF. CDR3 nucleotides: TGCGCCAGCAGCAGGAGCGGGGGCTTCACAGATACGCAGTATTTT.